This T cell receptor (beta chain) was sequenced for a study of T cell responses to AZD1222 COVID-19 vaccine. Study-wide points: At study baseline, merely more than 5 AZD1222 recipients were seropositive. Reportedly, nearly half of unique spike TCRs recognized epitopes outside B.1.351/B.1.1.7 mutations. Most donors were white British, females outnumbered males, and clonal diversity was possibly underestimated.

TCRdb's copy holds only in-frame clones and misses some; the assay was immunoSEQ multiplex PCR. The sample shows 150,000 to 200,000 clones, around 90% of them seen only once. Looked up from germline, CDR1 is LNHDA and CDR2 is SQIVND (reference sequence). The V and J ends lost 6 bases and 0 bases respectively, with 18 bases between them. The CDR3 runs 17 residues. Of note for this clone: Its target is unknown.

The TCR was taken from an adult who received the AZD1222 COVID-19 vaccine. The specimen was peripheral blood, collected 28 days after the second AZD1222 dose. The chain couples TRBV19 to TRBJ1-3; D is perhaps TRBD1 (6 bases). Here the CDR3 reads CASRGNFGQPSGNTIYF. CDR3 DNA: TGTGCCAGTAGGGGAAACTTCGGACAGCCCTCTGGAAACACCATATATTTT.